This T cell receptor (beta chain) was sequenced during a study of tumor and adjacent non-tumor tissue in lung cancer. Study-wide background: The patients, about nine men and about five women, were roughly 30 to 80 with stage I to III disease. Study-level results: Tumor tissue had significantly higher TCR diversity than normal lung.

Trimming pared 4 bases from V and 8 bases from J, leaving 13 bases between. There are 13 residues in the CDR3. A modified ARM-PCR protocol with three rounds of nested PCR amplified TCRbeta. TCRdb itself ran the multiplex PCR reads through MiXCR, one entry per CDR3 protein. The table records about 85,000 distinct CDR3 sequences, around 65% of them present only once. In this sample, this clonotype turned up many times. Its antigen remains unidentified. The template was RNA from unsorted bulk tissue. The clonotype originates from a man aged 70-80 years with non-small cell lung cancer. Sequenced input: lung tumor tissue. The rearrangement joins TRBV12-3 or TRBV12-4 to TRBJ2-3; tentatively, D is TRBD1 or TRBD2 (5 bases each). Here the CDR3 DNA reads TGTGCCAGCAGTTACGCCAGGGCGGGTACGCAGTATTTT. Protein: CASSYARAGTQYF.